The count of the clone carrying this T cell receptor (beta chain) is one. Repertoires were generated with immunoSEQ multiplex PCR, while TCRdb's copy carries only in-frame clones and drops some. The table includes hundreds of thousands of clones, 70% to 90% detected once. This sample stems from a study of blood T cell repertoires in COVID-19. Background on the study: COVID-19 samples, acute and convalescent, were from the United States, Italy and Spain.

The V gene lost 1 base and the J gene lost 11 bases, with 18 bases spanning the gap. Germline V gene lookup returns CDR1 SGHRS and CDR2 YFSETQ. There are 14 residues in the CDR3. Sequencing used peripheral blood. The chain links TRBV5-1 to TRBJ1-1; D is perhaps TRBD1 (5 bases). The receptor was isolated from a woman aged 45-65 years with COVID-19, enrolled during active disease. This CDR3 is CASSLLFAGSPAFF. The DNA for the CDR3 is TGCGCCAGCAGCTTGCTTTTCGCAGGGTCGCCCGCTTTCTTT.